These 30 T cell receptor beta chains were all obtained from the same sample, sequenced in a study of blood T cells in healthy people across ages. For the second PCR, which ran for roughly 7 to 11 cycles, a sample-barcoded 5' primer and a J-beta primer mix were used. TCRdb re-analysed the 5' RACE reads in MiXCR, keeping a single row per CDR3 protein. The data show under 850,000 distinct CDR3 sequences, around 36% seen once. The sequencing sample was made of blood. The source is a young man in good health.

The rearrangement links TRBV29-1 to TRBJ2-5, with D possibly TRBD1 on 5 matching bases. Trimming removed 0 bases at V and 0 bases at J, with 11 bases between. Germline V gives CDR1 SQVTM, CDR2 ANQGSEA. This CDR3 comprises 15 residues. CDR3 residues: CSVEDQETDQETQYF. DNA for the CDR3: TGCAGCGTTGAAGATCAGGAGACAGACCAAGAGACCCAGTACTTC. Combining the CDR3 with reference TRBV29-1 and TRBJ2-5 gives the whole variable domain SAVISQKPSRDICQRGTSLTIQCQVDSQVTMMFWYRQQPGQSLTLIATANQGSEATYESGFVIDKFPISRPNLTFSTLTVSNMSPEDSSIYLCSVEDQETDQETQYFGPGTRLLVL.

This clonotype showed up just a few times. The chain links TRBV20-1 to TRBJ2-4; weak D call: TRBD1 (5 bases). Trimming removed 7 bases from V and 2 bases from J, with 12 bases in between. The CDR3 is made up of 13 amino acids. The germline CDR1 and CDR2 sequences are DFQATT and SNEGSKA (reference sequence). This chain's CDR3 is CSVRGPPKNIQYF. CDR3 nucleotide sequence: TGCAGTGTTAGGGGCCCCCCCAAAAACATTCAGTACTTC.

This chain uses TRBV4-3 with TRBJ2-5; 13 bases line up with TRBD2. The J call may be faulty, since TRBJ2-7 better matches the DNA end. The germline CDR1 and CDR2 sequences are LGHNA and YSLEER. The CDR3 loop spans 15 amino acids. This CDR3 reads CASSQGTSGDYEQYF. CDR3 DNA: TGCGCCAGCAGCCAGGGGACTAGCGGGGACTACGAGCAGTACTTC.

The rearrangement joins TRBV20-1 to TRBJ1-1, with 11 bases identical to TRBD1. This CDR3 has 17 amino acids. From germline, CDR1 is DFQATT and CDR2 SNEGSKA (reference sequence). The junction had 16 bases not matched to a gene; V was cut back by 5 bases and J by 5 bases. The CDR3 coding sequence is TGCAGTGCTGTACGGGACAGGGGGATAATAAGGTTGACTGAAGCTTTCTTT. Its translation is CSAVRDRGIIRLTEAFF.

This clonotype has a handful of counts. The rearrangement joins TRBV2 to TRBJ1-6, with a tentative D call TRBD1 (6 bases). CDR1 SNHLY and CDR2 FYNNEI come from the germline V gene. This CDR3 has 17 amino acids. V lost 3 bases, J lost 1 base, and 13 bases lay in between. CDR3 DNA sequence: TGTGCCAGCAGTGAGGGTGGCAGGGGATCCTATAATTCACCCCTCCACTTT. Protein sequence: CASSEGGRGSYNSPLHF.

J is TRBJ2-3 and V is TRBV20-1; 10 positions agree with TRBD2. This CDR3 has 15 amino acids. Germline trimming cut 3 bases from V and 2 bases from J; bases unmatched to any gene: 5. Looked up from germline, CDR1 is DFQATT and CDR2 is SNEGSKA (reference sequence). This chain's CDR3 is CSARSLAGDTDTQYF. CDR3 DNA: TGCAGTGCTAGGAGTCTAGCGGGGGACACAGATACGCAGTATTTT.

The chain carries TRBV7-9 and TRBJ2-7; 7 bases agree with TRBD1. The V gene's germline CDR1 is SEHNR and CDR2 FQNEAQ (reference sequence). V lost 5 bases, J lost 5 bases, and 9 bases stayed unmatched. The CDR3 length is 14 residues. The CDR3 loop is CASSLLTGIDEQYF. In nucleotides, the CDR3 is TGTGCCAGCAGCCTACTGACAGGGATCGACGAGCAGTACTTC.

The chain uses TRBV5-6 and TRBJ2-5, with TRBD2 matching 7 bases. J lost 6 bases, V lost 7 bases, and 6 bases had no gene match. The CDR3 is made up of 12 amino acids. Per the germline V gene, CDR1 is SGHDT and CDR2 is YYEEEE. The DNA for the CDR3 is TGTGCCAGCCTTGGACTAGATCAGACCCAGTACTTC. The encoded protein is CASLGLDQTQYF.

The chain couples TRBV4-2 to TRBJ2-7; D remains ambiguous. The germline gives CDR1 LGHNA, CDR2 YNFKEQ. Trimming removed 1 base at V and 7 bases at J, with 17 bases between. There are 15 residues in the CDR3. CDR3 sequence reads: CASSQVDKPYNEQYF. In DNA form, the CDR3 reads TGTGCCAGCAGCCAAGTCGACAAACCCTACAATGAGCAGTACTTC.

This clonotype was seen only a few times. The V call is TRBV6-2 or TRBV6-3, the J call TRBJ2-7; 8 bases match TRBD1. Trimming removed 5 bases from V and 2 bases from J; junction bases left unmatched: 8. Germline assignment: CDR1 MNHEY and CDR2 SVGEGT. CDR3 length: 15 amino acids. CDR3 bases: TGTGCCAGCAGTACTCTCTACAGGGGGACCTACGAGCAGTACTTC. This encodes CASSTLYRGTYEQYF.

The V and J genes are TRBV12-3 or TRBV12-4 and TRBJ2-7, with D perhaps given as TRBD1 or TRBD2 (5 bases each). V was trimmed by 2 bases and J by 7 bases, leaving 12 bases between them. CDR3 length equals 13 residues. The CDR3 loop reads CASSLLGTSEQYF. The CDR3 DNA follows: TGTGCCAGCAGTTTACTCGGGACCTCGGAGCAGTACTTC.

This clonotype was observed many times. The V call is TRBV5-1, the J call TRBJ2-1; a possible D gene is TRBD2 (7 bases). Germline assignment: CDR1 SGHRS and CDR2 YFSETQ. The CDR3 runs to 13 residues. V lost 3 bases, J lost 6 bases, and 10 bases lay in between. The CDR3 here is CASSWGGGNEQFF. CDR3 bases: TGCGCCAGCAGCTGGGGGGGCGGCAATGAGCAGTTCTTC.

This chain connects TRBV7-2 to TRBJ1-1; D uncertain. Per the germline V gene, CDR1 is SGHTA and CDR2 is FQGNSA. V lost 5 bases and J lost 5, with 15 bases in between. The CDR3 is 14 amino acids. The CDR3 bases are TGTGCCAGCAGCCCATCCCCTGCTGTGACTGAAGCTTTCTTT. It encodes CASSPSPAVTEAFF.

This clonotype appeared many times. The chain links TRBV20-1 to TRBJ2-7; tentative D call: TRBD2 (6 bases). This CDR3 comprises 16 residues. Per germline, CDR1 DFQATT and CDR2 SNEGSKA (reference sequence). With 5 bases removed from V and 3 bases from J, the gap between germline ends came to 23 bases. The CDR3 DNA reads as TGCAGTGCTGTAGGGAAATCCCGGGACGGGGGCTACGAGCAGTACTTC. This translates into CSAVGKSRDGGYEQYF.

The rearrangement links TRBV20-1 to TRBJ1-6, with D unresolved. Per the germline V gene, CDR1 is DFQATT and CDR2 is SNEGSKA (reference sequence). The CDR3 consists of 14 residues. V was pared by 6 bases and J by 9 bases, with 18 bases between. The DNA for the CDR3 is TGCAGTGCCCGCCCCCCGGTCGCAATTTCACCCCTCCACTTT. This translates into CSARPPVAISPLHF.

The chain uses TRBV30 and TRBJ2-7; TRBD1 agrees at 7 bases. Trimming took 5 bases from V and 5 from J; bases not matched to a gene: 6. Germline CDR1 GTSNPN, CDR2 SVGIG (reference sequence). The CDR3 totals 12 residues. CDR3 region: CAWDRVTDEQYF. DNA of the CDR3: TGTGCCTGGGACAGGGTTACGGACGAGCAGTACTTC.

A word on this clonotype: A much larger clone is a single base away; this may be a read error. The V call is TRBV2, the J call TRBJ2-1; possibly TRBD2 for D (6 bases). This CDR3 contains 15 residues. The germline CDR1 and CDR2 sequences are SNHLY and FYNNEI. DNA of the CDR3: TGTGCCAGCAGTGAACAGGGAGGCGCCTACAATGAGCGGTACTTC. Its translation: CASSEQGGAYNERYF.

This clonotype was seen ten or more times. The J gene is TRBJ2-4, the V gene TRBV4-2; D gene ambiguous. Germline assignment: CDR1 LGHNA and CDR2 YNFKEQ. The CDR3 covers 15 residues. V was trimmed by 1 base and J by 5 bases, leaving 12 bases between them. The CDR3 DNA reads TGTGCCAGCAGCCAAGTCGGGCTGCGGCAAAACATTCAGTACTTC. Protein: CASSQVGLRQNIQYF.

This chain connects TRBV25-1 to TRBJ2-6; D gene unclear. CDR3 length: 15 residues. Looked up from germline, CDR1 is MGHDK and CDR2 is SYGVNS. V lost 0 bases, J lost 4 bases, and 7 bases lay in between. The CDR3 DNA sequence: TGTGCCAGCAGTGAATATGCCGGCGGGGCCAACGTCCTGACTTTC. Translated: CASSEYAGGANVLTF.

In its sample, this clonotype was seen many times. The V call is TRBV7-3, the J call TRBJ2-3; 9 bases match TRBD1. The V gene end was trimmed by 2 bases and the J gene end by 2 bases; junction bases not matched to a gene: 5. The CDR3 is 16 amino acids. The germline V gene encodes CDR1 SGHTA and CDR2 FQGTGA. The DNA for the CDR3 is TGTGCCAGCAGCTTAGGGACAGGGTCGTACACAGATACGCAGTATTTT. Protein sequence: CASSLGTGSYTDTQYF. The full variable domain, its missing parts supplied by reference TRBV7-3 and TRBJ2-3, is GAGVSQTPSNKVTEKGKYVELRCDPISGHTALYWYRQSLGQGPEFLIYFQGTGAADDSGLPNDRFFAVRPEGSVSTLKIQRTERGDSAVYLCASSLGTGSYTDTQYFGPGTRLTVL.

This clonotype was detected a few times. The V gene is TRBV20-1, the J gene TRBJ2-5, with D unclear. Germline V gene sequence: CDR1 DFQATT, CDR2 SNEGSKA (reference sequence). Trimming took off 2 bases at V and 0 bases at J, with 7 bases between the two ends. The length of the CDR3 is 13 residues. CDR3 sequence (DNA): TGCAGTGCTAGACACGGTTACCAAGAGACCCAGTACTTC. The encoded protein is CSARHGYQETQYF.

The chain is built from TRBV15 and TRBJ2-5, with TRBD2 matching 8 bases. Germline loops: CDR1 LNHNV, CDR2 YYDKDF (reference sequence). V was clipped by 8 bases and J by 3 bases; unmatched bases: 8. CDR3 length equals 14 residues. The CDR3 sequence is CATRELAEKETQYF. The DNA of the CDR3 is TGTGCCACCCGCGAACTAGCGGAAAAAGAGACCCAGTACTTC.

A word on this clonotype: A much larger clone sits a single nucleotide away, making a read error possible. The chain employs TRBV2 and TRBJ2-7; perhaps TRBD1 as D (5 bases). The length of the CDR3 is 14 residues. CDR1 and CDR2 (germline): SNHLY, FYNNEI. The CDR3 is CASRQGKGVYEQHF. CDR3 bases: TGTGCCAGCAGGCAGGGTAAAGGCGTGTACGAGCAGCACTTC.

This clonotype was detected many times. Here the CDR3 DNA reads TGTGCCAGCAGCGGGGACAGCTCTAGCACAGATACGCAGTATTTT. It translates to CASSGDSSSTDTQYF. The chain recombines TRBV12-3 or TRBV12-4 with TRBJ2-3; 7 bases fit TRBD1. Losses at the gene ends were 6 bases for V and 0 bases for J; bases not matched to a gene: 6. The length of the CDR3 is 15 residues.

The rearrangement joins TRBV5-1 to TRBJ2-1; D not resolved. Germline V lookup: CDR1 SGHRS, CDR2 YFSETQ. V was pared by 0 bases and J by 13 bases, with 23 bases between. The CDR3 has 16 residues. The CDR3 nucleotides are TGCGCCAGCAGCTTGGATAGCAGAGAGGCCCAAGAGACCCAGTTCTTC. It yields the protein CASSLDSREAQETQFF.

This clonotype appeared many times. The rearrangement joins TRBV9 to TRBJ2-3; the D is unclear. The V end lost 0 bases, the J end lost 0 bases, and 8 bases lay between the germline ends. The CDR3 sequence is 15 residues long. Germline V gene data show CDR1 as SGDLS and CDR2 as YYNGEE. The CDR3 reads CASSVEVGSTDTQYF. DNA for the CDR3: TGTGCCAGCAGCGTAGAAGTCGGGAGCACAGATACGCAGTATTTT.

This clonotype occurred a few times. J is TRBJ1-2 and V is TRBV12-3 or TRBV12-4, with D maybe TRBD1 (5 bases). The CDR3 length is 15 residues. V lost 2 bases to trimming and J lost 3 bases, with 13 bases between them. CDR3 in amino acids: CASSLRDVGDYGYTF. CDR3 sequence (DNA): TGTGCCAGCAGTTTACGGGACGTTGGAGACTATGGCTACACCTTC.

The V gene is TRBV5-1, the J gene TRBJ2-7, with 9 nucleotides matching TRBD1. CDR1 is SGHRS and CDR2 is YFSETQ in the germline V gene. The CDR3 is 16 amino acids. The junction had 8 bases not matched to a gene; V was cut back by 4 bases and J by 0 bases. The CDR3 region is CASSLGRDRVSYEQYF. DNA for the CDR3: TGCGCCAGCAGCCTCGGCCGGGACAGGGTCTCCTACGAGCAGTACTTC.

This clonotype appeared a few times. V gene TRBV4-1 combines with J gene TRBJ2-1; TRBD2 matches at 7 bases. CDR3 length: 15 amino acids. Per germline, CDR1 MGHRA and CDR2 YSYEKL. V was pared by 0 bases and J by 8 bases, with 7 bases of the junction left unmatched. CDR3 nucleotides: TGCGCCAGCAGCCAAGAGGGGACGGGAGGCGATGAGCAGTTCTTC. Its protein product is CASSQEGTGGDEQFF.

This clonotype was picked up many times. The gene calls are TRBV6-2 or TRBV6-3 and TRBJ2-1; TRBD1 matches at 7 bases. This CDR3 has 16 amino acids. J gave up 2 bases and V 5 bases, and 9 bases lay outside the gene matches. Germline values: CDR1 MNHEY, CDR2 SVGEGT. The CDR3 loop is CASSRERQGTYNEQFF. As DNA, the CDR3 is TGTGCCAGCAGTCGGGAACGACAGGGTACCTACAATGAGCAGTTCTTC.